The sequence of this TCR beta chain was determined in a study of blood T cell repertoires in COVID-19. The data were produced by immunoSEQ multiplex PCR, yet TCRdb's version contains in-frame clones alone and is incomplete. The table includes around 330,000 clones, 88% detected once. Germline CDR1 is SGHAT and CDR2 is FQNNGV. The V and J ends lost 4 bases and 4 bases, in that order; junction bases with no gene match: 4. The CDR3 totals 14 residues. This receptor was obtained from a woman in her forties or fifties with active or convalescent COVID-19. The V gene is TRBV11-2, the J gene TRBJ2-5; 9 bases line up with TRBD1. Sequenced: peripheral blood. The CDR3 bases are TGTGCCAGCAGCTCGGGACAGGGCACAGAGACCCAGTACTTC. Its protein product is CASSSGQGTETQYF. Based on the CDR3 plus reference TRBV11-2 and TRBJ2-5, the full variable domain is EAGVAQSPRYKIIEKRQSVAFWCNPISGHATLYWYQQILGQGPKLLIQFQNNGVVDDSQLPKDRFSAERLKGVDSTLKIQPAKLEDSAVYLCASSSGQGTETQYFGPGTRLLVL.